These 14 T cell receptor beta chains share one sample of origin, sequenced in a study of blood T cell repertoires in COVID-19. TCRdb's table, derived via immunoSEQ multiplex PCR, lists solely in-frame clones and lacks some. This table has about 60,000 clones, about 83% appearing once. What was sequenced was peripheral blood. The source of these receptors is a human donor in a cohort sampled during active COVID-19.

This clone was counted a single time. The chain links TRBV18 to TRBJ2-3, with D perhaps matching TRBD1 (6 bases). The CDR3 sequence is 15 residues long. Germline CDR1 KGHSH, CDR2 LQKENI. Trimming took off 5 bases at V and 6 bases at J, with 18 bases between the two ends. The CDR3 coding sequence is TGTGCCAGCTCAATGGACAGAAAAATAGGGGATACGCAGTATTTT. Translated, it gives CASSMDRKIGDTQYF.

V usage is TRBV27 and J usage is TRBJ1-2; weak D call: TRBD1 (6 bases). The CDR3 spans 13 residues. Germline loops: CDR1 MNHEY, CDR2 SMNVEV (reference sequence). V shed 5 bases and J shed 4 bases, with 11 bases lying between them. CDR3: CASSPDRSYGYTF. CDR3 coding DNA: TGTGCCAGCAGTCCAGACAGGAGCTATGGCTACACCTTC.

This clone was found a few times. The genes are TRBV7-7 and TRBJ2-1; a weak D match, TRBD2 (7 bases). The CDR3 runs 16 residues. Germline V gene sequence: CDR1 SSHAT, CDR2 FNYEAQ (reference sequence). V dropped 5 bases and J dropped 3 bases, with 17 bases sitting between them. The CDR3 bases are TGTGCCAGCAGCCCGGGGTGGGGGGGCTACTACAATGAGCAGTTCTTC. It specifies CASSPGWGGYYNEQFF.

The chain has TRBV7-3 and TRBJ2-1; 7 nucleotides match TRBD1. V shed 5 bases and J 2 bases; nucleotides not matched to a gene: 12. The CDR3 is 17 residues long. CDR1 and CDR2 from the germline V gene are SGHTA and FQGTGA. CDR3 DNA sequence: TGTGCCAGCAGCAACAAGACAGGGTCCATTCCCTACAATGAGCAGTTCTTC. Translating it yields CASSNKTGSIPYNEQFF.

The V gene is TRBV3-1 (or the pseudogene TRBV3-2), the J gene TRBJ1-4, with TRBD1 matching 7 bases. This CDR3 region has 19 residues. The V segment lost 3 bases and the J segment 0 bases; nucleotides outside the gene matches: 13. Germline V gives CDR1 LGHDT, CDR2 YNNKEL (reference sequence). This chain's CDR3 is CASSHARRTGPATNEKLFF. CDR3 nucleotides: TGTGCCAGCAGCCACGCCCGCAGGACAGGACCCGCAACTAATGAAAAACTGTTTTTT.

The chain links TRBV24-1 to TRBJ2-6; TRBD2 is a possible D gene (6 bases). Trimming pared 4 bases from V and 0 bases from J, leaving 12 bases between. The CDR3 is 17 residues long. In germline, CDR1 is KGHDR, CDR2 SFDVKD. The CDR3 is CATSDPGTRSGANVLTF. The CDR3 nucleotides are TGTGCCACCAGTGACCCCGGGACTCGCTCTGGGGCCAACGTCCTGACTTTC.

The gene calls are TRBV9 and TRBJ2-1, with TRBD1 matching 9 bases. CDR3 size: 17 residues. The germline CDR1 and CDR2 sequences are SGDLS and YYNGEE. V dropped 0 bases and J dropped 1; count of bases not matched to a gene: 5. CDR3 in DNA: TGTGCCAGCAGCGTAGATCCCGGGACAGGGTCCTACAATGAGCAGTTCTTC. Residues: CASSVDPGTGSYNEQFF.

The V gene is TRBV7-2, the J gene TRBJ1-1; D unclear. The CDR3 spans 15 residues. Trimming pared 1 base from V and 0 bases from J, leaving 9 bases between. Germline V CDR1 and CDR2: SGHTA, FQGNSA. The chain's CDR3 is CASSLVLGLNTEAFF. The CDR3 region has the DNA TGTGCCAGCAGCTTAGTCCTCGGTTTGAACACTGAAGCTTTCTTT.

This clone has only one observation. The chain recombines TRBV6-5 with TRBJ1-1; 7 bases line up with TRBD1. Unmatched junction bases numbered 10, after V lost 10 bases and J lost 5 bases. This CDR3 contains 13 residues. Germline-derived CDR1 and CDR2 are MNHEY and SVGAGI. CDR3: CAISGTAVTEAFF. In DNA, the CDR3 is TGTGCCATCTCCGGGACAGCAGTAACTGAAGCTTTCTTT.

This clone is a singleton in its sample. The chain is built from TRBV5-6 and TRBJ2-7, with TRBD2 as a possible D gene (6 bases). CDR1 and CDR2 from the germline V gene are SGHDT and YYEEEE. Trimming left V 2 bases short and J 6 bases short, with 12 bases between. The CDR3 has 13 residues. The CDR3 nucleotides are TGTGCCAGCAGCTTTTACTCCGGGGGCGAGCAGTACTTC. Amino acids: CASSFYSGGEQYF.

This chain uses TRBV4-3 with TRBJ1-2; D may be TRBD1 (6 bases). Trimming left V 1 base short and J 8 bases short, with 11 bases between. The CDR3 sequence is 13 residues long. Germline V CDR1 and CDR2: LGHNA, YSLEER. Here the CDR3 DNA reads TGCGCCAGCAGCCAAGGGGGGCGTGAAGGCTACACCTTC. It encodes CASSQGGREGYTF.

The chain joins TRBV3-1 (or the pseudogene TRBV3-2) to TRBJ2-1, with 8 bases identical to TRBD2. This CDR3 comprises 16 residues. CDR1 is LGHDT, CDR2 YNNKEL, per germline (reference sequence). Trimming removed 0 bases from V and 4 bases from J; junction bases left unmatched: 5. Here the CDR3 DNA reads TGTGCCAGCAGCCAAGACGCACTAGCGGAATACAATGAGCAGTTCTTC. Its protein is CASSQDALAEYNEQFF.

This chain joins TRBV24-1 and TRBJ2-7, with a weak D call TRBD2 (5 bases). Germline loops: CDR1 KGHDR, CDR2 SFDVKD. This CDR3 spans 14 amino acids. The V and J ends lost 1 base and 6 bases respectively, with 12 bases between them. The chain's CDR3 is CATSDFGGGGEQYF. In DNA, the CDR3 is TGTGCCACCAGTGATTTTGGCGGAGGAGGCGAGCAGTACTTC.

J is TRBJ1-1 and V is TRBV19; D uncertain. The germline V gene has CDR1 LNHDA and CDR2 SQIVND (reference sequence). Deletions cut 1 base from V and 0 bases from J, with 9 bases between. This CDR3 contains 15 residues. CDR3 sequence (DNA): TGTGCCAGTAGTATAGGCGGTATAATGAACACTGAAGCTTTCTTT. Translating it yields CASSIGGIMNTEAFF.